These 3 T cell receptor beta chains originate from one sample sequenced in a study of cytomegalovirus exposure and HLA in healthy donors. The primer mix had 60 Vbeta and 13 Jbeta primers. Profiled with immunoSEQ multiplex PCR; TCRdb holds only in-frame clones, not every one. The repertoire holds around 130,000 clones, about two thirds seen once, with 2.9% in the top ten. Source material: PBMCs. The receptors come from a human donor in good health.

This clone came up once. The gene calls are TRBV6-5 and TRBJ1-6, with D hard to call. This CDR3 region has 14 residues. Trimming pared 4 bases from V and 8 bases from J, leaving 12 bases between. The germline V gene has CDR1 MNHEY and CDR2 SVGAGI. The DNA of the CDR3 is TGTGCCAGCAGTTTCGGGAGTGTGGATTCACCCCTCCACTTT. It is translated as CASSFGSVDSPLHF.

The chain couples TRBV6-5 to TRBJ2-2, with D perhaps matching TRBD2 (6 bases). The CDR3 has 15 residues. Trimming removed 9 bases at V and 6 bases at J, with 20 bases between. The germline V gene encodes CDR1 MNHEY and CDR2 SVGAGI. The CDR3: CASGFRTNLPGELFF. CDR3 DNA: TGTGCCAGTGGGTTTAGGACTAACCTTCCCGGGGAGCTGTTTTTT.

This clone was seen only a few times. The chain employs TRBV6-5 and TRBJ1-2; weak D call: TRBD1 (5 bases). CDR3 size: 15 residues. Germline V gives CDR1 MNHEY, CDR2 SVGAGI. The germline V and J ends were trimmed by 0 bases and 5 bases, with 13 bases remaining between them. The CDR3 bases are TGTGCCAGCAGTTACTCCTACGGACAAAATTATGGCTACACCTTC. Its protein is CASSYSYGQNYGYTF.